The next 2 T cell receptor beta chains were all read from a single sample in a study of T cells in localized non-small cell lung cancer. Sequencing was performed with immunoSEQ multiplex PCR; in TCRdb, only in-frame clones are kept and a portion is missing. The sample has approximately 15,000 clones; around 85% are singletons. This material consisted of peripheral blood, taken before any cancer treatment. Source of these receptors: a female donor of 60 years or more with stage I squamous cell lung carcinoma.

This chain joins TRBV27 and TRBJ2-1; a weak D match, TRBD1 (5 bases). The CDR3 sequence is 14 residues long. The germline V gene has CDR1 MNHEY and CDR2 SMNVEV (reference sequence). The V and J ends lost 2 bases and 12 bases respectively, with 17 bases between them. CDR3 in amino acids: CASSLAAAGLRQFF. The CDR3 DNA reads TGTGCCAGCAGTTTAGCCGCCGCAGGGTTAAGGCAGTTCTTC.

This clone was seen once. The CDR3 DNA follows: TGTGCCAGCAGTTACGACTCAAACTCTGGGGCCAACGTCCTGACTTTC. This sequence encodes CASSYDSNSGANVLTF. The chain joins TRBV6-5 to TRBJ2-6, with D hard to call. V dropped 2 bases and J dropped 0 bases, with 8 bases sitting between them. Germline lookup yields CDR1 MNHEY and CDR2 SVGAGI. This CDR3 has 16 residues.